Below, one TCR beta chain is given with its context. Its antigen is still unknown. The entry originates in a study of cytomegalovirus exposure and HLA in healthy donors. Study-wide results and caveats: The authors judged a highly shared variant cluster likely a sequencing artifact. Several top significant clusters appeared, in a later analysis, to be linked to common viral pathogens.

This CDR3 comprises 16 residues. V was pared by 1 base and J by 5 bases, with 9 bases of the junction left unmatched. Germline loops: CDR1 MNHNS, CDR2 SASEGT. In the PCR, 60 Vbeta and 13 Jbeta primers were used. The method was immunoSEQ multiplex PCR; TCRdb's version includes in-frame clones alone and lacks a portion of them. The sample yields under 200,000 clones, around four fifths seen once. Sequencing was carried out using PBMCs. The TCR originated in a man between 45 and 60 years old in good health and CMV-seropositive. The chain couples TRBV6-1 to TRBJ1-2; 8 bases agree with TRBD1. DNA for the CDR3: TGTGCCAGCAGTGAAGTGGGACAGGCCTCCTGGTATGGCTACACCTTC. Translated, it gives CASSEVGQASWYGYTF.